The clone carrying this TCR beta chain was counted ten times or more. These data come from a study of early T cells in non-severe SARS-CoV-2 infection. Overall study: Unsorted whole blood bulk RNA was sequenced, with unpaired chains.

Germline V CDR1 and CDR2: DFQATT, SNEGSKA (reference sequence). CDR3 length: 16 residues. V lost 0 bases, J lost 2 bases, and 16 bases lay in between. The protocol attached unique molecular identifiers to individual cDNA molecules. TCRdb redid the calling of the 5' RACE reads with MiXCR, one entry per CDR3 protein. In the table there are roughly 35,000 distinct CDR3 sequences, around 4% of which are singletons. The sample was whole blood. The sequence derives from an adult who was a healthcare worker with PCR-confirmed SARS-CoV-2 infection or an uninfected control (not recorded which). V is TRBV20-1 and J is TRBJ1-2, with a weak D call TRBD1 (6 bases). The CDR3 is CSARDQRGFANYGYTF. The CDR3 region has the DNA TGCAGTGCTAGAGATCAGAGGGGGTTTGCCAACTATGGCTACACCTTC.